This T cell receptor (beta chain) was documented in a study of cytomegalovirus exposure and HLA in healthy donors. General study findings and limits: TCR beta sequences numbering some 17,000 were associated with HLA alleles at 0.05 false discovery rate in a later analysis. It was confirmed in vitro that a few of the CMV-associated chains were specific for CMV antigens.

A single count supports this clone. Its antigen remains unidentified. Use of 60 Vbeta and 13 Jbeta primers characterized the PCR. The data were produced by immunoSEQ multiplex PCR, yet TCRdb's version contains in-frame clones alone and is incomplete. The table lists 75,000 to 85,000 clones, roughly 75% of them singletons. J gave up 2 bases and V 2 bases, and 16 bases lay outside the gene matches. The germline V gene encodes CDR1 SQVTM and CDR2 ANQGSEA. The CDR3 is 19 residues long. The chain employs TRBV29-1 and TRBJ2-2; 8 bases map to TRBD2. The origin of this receptor is a male donor in good health and CMV-seronegative. The sequenced material came from PBMCs. CDR3 sequence (DNA): TGCAGCGTTGAATCACCACAGGGAATAGCGGGACCAAACACCGGGGAGCTGTTTTTT. It yields the protein CSVESPQGIAGPNTGELFF.